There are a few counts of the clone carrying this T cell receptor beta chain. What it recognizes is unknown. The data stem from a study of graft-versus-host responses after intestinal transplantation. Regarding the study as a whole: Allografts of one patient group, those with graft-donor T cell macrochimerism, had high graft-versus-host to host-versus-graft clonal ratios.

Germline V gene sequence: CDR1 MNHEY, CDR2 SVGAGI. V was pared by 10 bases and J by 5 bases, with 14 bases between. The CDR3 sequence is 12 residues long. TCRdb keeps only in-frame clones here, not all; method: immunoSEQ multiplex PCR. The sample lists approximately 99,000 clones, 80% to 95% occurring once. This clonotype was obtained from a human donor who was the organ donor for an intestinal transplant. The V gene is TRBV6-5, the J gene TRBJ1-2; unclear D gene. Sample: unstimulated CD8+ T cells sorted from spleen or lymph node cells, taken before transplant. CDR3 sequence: CAKSMGRYGYTF. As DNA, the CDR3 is TGTGCCAAATCGATGGGCCGATATGGCTACACCTTC.